This T cell receptor (beta chain) stems from a study of CD8+ T cells in alopecia areata. Treatment indicated: oral pan-JAK inhibitor, 5-10 mg twice daily. This CDR3 has 14 amino acids. V was clipped by 3 bases and J by 0 bases, with 9 bases between them. In germline, CDR1 is MGHDK, CDR2 SYGVNS. Extracted from the samples, RNA was reverse transcribed into cDNA to serve as the sequencing template. Repertoires were generated with immunoSEQ multiplex PCR, while TCRdb's copy carries only in-frame clones and drops some. The sample contains about 190,000 clones, roughly 60% of which appear only once. Here the sequenced sample was CD4+ T cells sorted from blood, taken at week 24, from a patient treated with tofacitinib. The TCR originated in a human donor with alopecia areata. V and J are TRBV25-1 and TRBJ2-7; TRBD1 might be the D (6 bases). CDR3 protein: CASSDTGSSYEQYF. CDR3 sequence (DNA): TGTGCCAGCAGTGATACAGGGAGCTCCTACGAGCAGTACTTC.